This entry lists 29 T cell receptor beta chains sequenced from one sample in a study of blood T cell repertoires in COVID-19. Here immunoSEQ multiplex PCR was the method, and the copy in TCRdb shows in-frame clones only, minus some. The profile shows approximately 230,000 clones, approximately 82% of them singletons. Sequencing input: PBMCs or T cells enriched from blood (not recorded which). Every receptor here comes from a man aged 35-49 years who had recovered from COVID-19.

This rearrangement joins TRBV5-5 to TRBJ1-1; D is uncertain. V was shortened by 0 bases and J by 1 base, with 7 bases between the two germline ends. Germline V gene data show CDR1 as SGHKS and CDR2 as YYEKEE (reference sequence). CDR3 size: 14 residues. CDR3 in amino acids: CASSLAATNTEAFF. CDR3 nucleotides: TGTGCCAGCAGCTTGGCTGCTACGAACACTGAAGCTTTCTTT.

The V gene is TRBV5-1, the J gene TRBJ2-3, with 7 bases identical to TRBD2. The CDR3 covers 16 residues. The germline CDR1 and CDR2 sequences are SGHRS and YFSETQ. The J segment lost 2 bases and the V segment lost 4 bases, leaving 10 bases of the junction unmatched. CDR3 nucleotides: TGCGCCAGCAGCCCAGGTCGGGACTATTTCACAGATACGCAGTATTTT. Protein product: CASSPGRDYFTDTQYF. Based on the CDR3 plus reference TRBV5-1 and TRBJ2-3, the full variable domain is KAGVTQTPRYLIKTRGQQVTLSCSPISGHRSVSWYQQTPGQGLQFLFEYFSETQRNKGNFPGRFSGRQFSNSRSEMNVSTLELGDSALYLCASSPGRDYFTDTQYFGPGTRLTVL.

The chain links TRBV4-3 to TRBJ2-7; 7 nucleotides line up with TRBD1. Germline V gene data show CDR1 as LGHNA and CDR2 as YSLEER. With 0 bases clipped from V and 6 bases from J, the junction kept 8 bases outside the gene matches. This CDR3 has 15 amino acids. CDR3 nucleotide sequence: TGCGCCAGCAGCCAAGATTTCGTCAGGGGGAGCGAGCAGTACTTC. This translates into CASSQDFVRGSEQYF.

The V and J genes are TRBV28 and TRBJ2-3; 10 bases align to TRBD2. There are 15 residues in the CDR3. Trimming took 6 bases from V and 4 from J; bases not matched to a gene: 7. In germline, CDR1 is MDHEN, CDR2 SYDVKM. The CDR3 spells CASSSSGSGPDTQYF. The CDR3 nucleotides read TGTGCCAGCAGCTCTAGCGGGAGTGGTCCAGATACGCAGTATTTT.

CDR3 DNA: TGTGCCAGTCGAGAGGGCAATCAGCCCCAGCATTTT. Translation gives CASREGNQPQHF. This sequence joins TRBV19 and TRBJ1-5; D uncertain. Germline CDR1 reads LNHDA; CDR2 reads SQIVND (reference sequence). Between the trimmed V and J ends, which lost 8 bases and 2 bases, there was a span of 7 bases. This CDR3 has 12 residues.

The V and J genes are TRBV7-3 and TRBJ2-2; TRBD1 agrees at 10 bases. This CDR3 is 15 amino acids long. CDR1 SGHTA and CDR2 FQGTGA come from the germline V gene. The ends lost 5 bases at V and 7 bases at J; junction bases unmatched: 7. This chain's CDR3 is CASSRQGATVGELFF. In nucleotides, the CDR3 is TGTGCCAGCAGCCGACAGGGGGCGACTGTCGGGGAGCTGTTTTTT.

The chain joins TRBV2 to TRBJ2-1; TRBD1 matches at 8 bases. The CDR3 is 15 amino acids. The V and J ends lost 3 bases and 3 bases, in that order; junction bases with no gene match: 4. Germline lookup yields CDR1 SNHLY and CDR2 FYNNEI. This CDR3 reads CASSDGRGHYNEQFF. As DNA, the CDR3 is TGTGCCAGCAGTGATGGCAGGGGGCACTACAATGAGCAGTTCTTC. The variable domain in full, completed from reference TRBV2 and TRBJ2-1, reads EPEVTQTPSHQVTQMGQEVILRCVPISNHLYFYWYRQILGQKVEFLVSFYNNEISEKSEIFDDQFSVERPDGSNFTLKIRSTKLEDSAMYFCASSDGRGHYNEQFFGPGTRLTVL.

The V and J genes are TRBV2 and TRBJ1-5, with 8 bases identical to TRBD1. The V gene end was trimmed by 7 bases and the J gene end by 9 bases; junction bases not matched to a gene: 11. Germline CDR1 SNHLY, CDR2 FYNNEI. The CDR3 extends over 14 amino acids. The CDR3 bases are TGTGCCAGCAACCAAGGACAGGGATCGGGGCCCCAGCATTTT. Translating it yields CASNQGQGSGPQHF.

The chain combines TRBV7-2 with TRBJ1-5, with D perhaps matching TRBD1 (5 bases). CDR3 length: 14 residues. Trimming took 5 bases from V and 9 from J, leaving 17 bases between them. CDR1 SGHTA and CDR2 FQGNSA come from the germline V gene. The CDR3 coding sequence is TGTGCCAGCAGCCCGGGGGATGGGGGGAGGCCCCAGCATTTT. Its protein product is CASSPGDGGRPQHF. The full variable domain, completed using reference TRBV7-2 and TRBJ1-5, is GAGVSQSPSNKVTEKGKDVELRCDPISGHTALYWYRQSLGQGLEFLIYFQGNSAPDKSGLPSDRFSAERTGGSVSTLTIQRTQQEDSAVYLCASSPGDGGRPQHFGDGTRLSIL.

This sequence joins TRBV4-3 and TRBJ1-1, with D hard to call. The CDR3 contains 13 residues. V was cut by 0 bases and J by 10 bases, with 12 bases left in between. In germline, CDR1 is LGHNA, CDR2 YSLEER. The CDR3 sequence is CASSQDLGQAAFF. CDR3 bases: TGCGCCAGCAGCCAAGATCTGGGCCAAGCAGCTTTCTTT.

The V and J genes are TRBV29-1 and TRBJ2-5; no firm D call. V was shortened by 0 bases and J by 5 bases, with 13 bases between the two germline ends. This CDR3 is built from 14 residues. The germline CDR1 and CDR2 sequences are SQVTM and ANQGSEA. The CDR3 nucleotides are TGCAGCGTTGAAGAACCCAGAGGCGGCGAGACCCAGTACTTC. This gives the protein CSVEEPRGGETQYF.

This chain uses TRBV28 with TRBJ1-2; possible D gene TRBD1, 5 bases. The germline V and J ends were trimmed by 6 bases and 8 bases, with 13 bases remaining between them. The length of the CDR3 is 12 residues. Looked up from germline, CDR1 is MDHEN and CDR2 is SYDVKM. The DNA of the CDR3 is TGTGCCAGCAGCTGGGGGGTTGGGGGCTACACCTTC. Translation gives CASSWGVGGYTF.

This chain uses TRBV7-5 with TRBJ2-3; TRBD1 is taken as the D call from the table, unchecked against the DNA. TRBV7-5 is recorded as a pseudogene. The CDR3 has 14 amino acids. In nucleotides, the CDR3 is TGTGTCAGATTTCCCTGGGGGCGAACAGATACGCAGTATTTT. Translating gives CVRFPWGRTDTQYF.

V gene TRBV30 combines with J gene TRBJ2-1, with 11 bases matching TRBD2. The trim removed 4 bases at V and 7 bases at J, leaving 9 bases unmatched. The CDR3 runs to 15 residues. The germline CDR1 and CDR2 sequences are GTSNPN and SVGIG (reference sequence). DNA for the CDR3: TGTGCCTGGACCTTACGGACTAGCGGGTATAATGAGCAGTTCTTC. It encodes CAWTLRTSGYNEQFF.

The sample holds one count of this clone. The chain employs TRBV10-3 and TRBJ2-3; 10 positions match TRBD2. CDR3 length: 15 amino acids. The germline CDR1 and CDR2 sequences are ENHRY and SYGVKD. Trimming cost V 5 bases and J 7 bases; bases outside gene matches: 9. The CDR3 sequence: CAISFQRGGPHTQYF. The DNA for the CDR3 is TGTGCCATCAGTTTCCAGCGGGGGGGCCCTCATACGCAGTATTTT.

There are a few counts of this clone. The rearrangement joins TRBV12-3 or TRBV12-4 to TRBJ1-3; no firm D call. Trimming removed 5 bases at V and 4 bases at J, with 6 bases between. This CDR3 has 12 residues. The CDR3 loop is CASSRAGNTIYF. The DNA for the CDR3 is TGTGCCAGCAGTCGTGCGGGAAACACCATATATTTT.

This clone appeared once. This chain uses TRBV27 with TRBJ1-1; tentatively, D is TRBD1 (5 bases). Germline V gene lookup returns CDR1 MNHEY and CDR2 SMNVEV (reference sequence). The CDR3 has 13 amino acids. Trimming removed 2 bases at V and 5 bases at J, with 9 bases between. The CDR3 bases are TGTGCCAGCAGTTTAAATTCAGGGACTGAAGCTTTCTTT. This gives the protein CASSLNSGTEAFF.

This clone appeared once. The J gene is TRBJ1-1, the V gene TRBV29-1; D ambiguous. Germline V gene sequence: CDR1 SQVTM, CDR2 ANQGSEA. V lost 7 bases and J lost 10, with 19 bases in between. The CDR3 length is 12 residues. The CDR3 here is CSASQQALGAFF. In DNA, the CDR3 is TGCAGCGCGAGTCAGCAGGCCTTGGGAGCTTTCTTT.

The chain joins TRBV7-2 to TRBJ2-7; 11 bases map to TRBD2. This CDR3 comprises 15 residues. V was clipped by 5 bases and J by 6 bases; unmatched bases: 9. Germline V lookup: CDR1 SGHTA, CDR2 FQGNSA. This CDR3 reads CASSQIAGGPLEQYF. The CDR3 DNA reads TGTGCCAGCAGCCAAATAGCGGGGGGGCCTCTCGAGCAGTACTTC.

The rearrangement uses TRBV9 and TRBJ2-3; no clear D gene. Germline CDR1 and CDR2: SGDLS and YYNGEE. The CDR3 has 15 amino acids. Trimming took 5 bases from V and 5 from J, leaving 18 bases between them. This CDR3 is CASSELIFSGDTQYF. CDR3 bases: TGTGCCAGCAGTGAACTCATATTCTCAGGAGATACGCAGTATTTT.

This chain links TRBV30 with TRBJ1-5, with 7 bases lining up with TRBD1. The ends lost 4 bases at V and 4 bases at J; junction bases unmatched: 10. The CDR3 has 15 amino acids. CDR1 is GTSNPN, CDR2 SVGIG, per germline (reference sequence). CDR3 DNA sequence: TGTGCCTGGAAGACCCGGGACAGAGGGAATCAGCCCCAGCATTTT. It yields the protein CAWKTRDRGNQPQHF.

CDR3 coding DNA: TGTGCCAGCAGTGAGACAGGGAACACTGAAGCTTTCTTT. It specifies CASSETGNTEAFF. This chain links TRBV6-1 with TRBJ1-1, with a tentative D call TRBD1 (6 bases). CDR1 and CDR2 (germline): MNHNS, SASEGT. V gave up 3 bases and J gave up 1 base, with 6 bases separating them. The CDR3 contains 13 residues.

The chain couples TRBV6-5 to TRBJ2-7; tentative D call: TRBD1 (5 bases). In germline, CDR1 is MNHEY, CDR2 SVGAGI. The V end was cut by 5 bases, the J end by 4 bases, with 15 bases between. The CDR3 loop spans 14 amino acids. CDR3 amino acids: CASSQTGHFYEQYF. In DNA, the CDR3 is TGTGCCAGCAGTCAAACCGGACACTTTTACGAGCAGTACTTC.

The V and J genes are TRBV3-1 (or the pseudogene TRBV3-2) and TRBJ2-1; 9 bases line up with TRBD1. Germline V gene sequence: CDR1 LGHDT, CDR2 YNNKEL (reference sequence). J was trimmed by 7 bases and V by 6 bases; bases with no gene match: 7. This CDR3 region has 14 residues. CDR3 residues: CASRRRDRVNEQFF. CDR3 in DNA: TGTGCCAGCAGGCGCAGGGACAGGGTAAATGAGCAGTTCTTC.

The chain employs TRBV27 and TRBJ2-1; 8 nucleotides match TRBD2. Germline CDR1 MNHEY, CDR2 SMNVEV (reference sequence). Trimming cost V 4 bases and J 4 bases; bases outside gene matches: 6. This CDR3 is built from 15 residues. The CDR3 region is CASSSSVAGYNEQFF. The CDR3 region has the DNA TGTGCCAGCAGTTCTTCTGTAGCGGGGTACAATGAGCAGTTCTTC.

The chain couples TRBV20-1 to TRBJ1-1, with a weak D call TRBD1 (5 bases). In germline, CDR1 is DFQATT, CDR2 SNEGSKA (reference sequence). The CDR3 contains 14 residues. The ends were cut back, 3 bases at V and 1 base at J, with 12 bases in the middle. The CDR3 spells CSASRQLSNTEAFF. As DNA, the CDR3 is TGCAGTGCTAGTAGACAGTTATCGAACACTGAAGCTTTCTTT.

This chain connects TRBV7-8 to TRBJ1-5; 10 positions agree with TRBD1. CDR3 length equals 15 residues. Germline-derived CDR1 and CDR2 are SGHVS and FQNEAQ. After removal of 4 bases from V and 4 bases from J, the junction contained 4 bases not matched to a gene. The CDR3 spells CASSWGTGVNQPQHF. The DNA for the CDR3 is TGTGCCAGCAGCTGGGGGACAGGGGTGAATCAGCCCCAGCATTTT.

This chain uses TRBV9 with TRBJ2-1; a possible D gene is TRBD1 (6 bases). V gave up 0 bases and J gave up 8 bases, with 21 bases separating them. This CDR3 contains 17 residues. The germline gives CDR1 SGDLS, CDR2 YYNGEE. The CDR3 protein is CASSVELGTSGAYEQFF. The CDR3 nucleotides are TGTGCCAGCAGCGTAGAGTTGGGGACAAGCGGCGCCTATGAGCAGTTCTTC.

The V call is TRBV19, the J call TRBJ2-5, with 10 bases fitting TRBD2. The germline CDR1 and CDR2 sequences are LNHDA and SQIVND (reference sequence). V was pared by 8 bases and J by 2 bases, with 5 bases of the junction left unmatched. The CDR3 runs to 14 residues. The CDR3 bases are TGTGCCAGTGGCCTAGCGGGGGTGCAAGAGACCCAGTACTTC. Protein product: CASGLAGVQETQYF.